This is a list of T cell receptor beta chains from one sample in a study of memory CD8 T cells in hepatitis C reinfection. The data were produced by immunoSEQ multiplex PCR, yet TCRdb's version contains in-frame clones alone and is incomplete. The data show 45,000 to 65,000 clones, about nine tenths seen once. The material sequenced was naive CD8+ T cells sorted from blood. The receptor source for this set is a man between 18 and 35 years old with hepatitis C virus infection. CDR3s include the opening cysteine and the closing phenylalanine or tryptophan. A D gene is named only where the DNA matches it firmly. Only part of the rows carry a size: once, few, many, or a class if the clone is expanded.

TRBD2	NA	TRBJ2-3	TRBV13	CASSISGTSGVTDTQYF	TGTGCCAGCAGCATCTCCGGGACTAGCGGGGTCACAGATACGCAGTATTTT
NA	NA	TRBJ1-6	TRBV19	CASKAQGGSPLHF	TGTGCCAGTAAGGCTCAGGGAGGTTCACCCCTCCACTTT
NA	once	TRBJ2-1	TRBV19	CASSIGTEQFF	TGTGCCAGTAGTATAGGGACAGAGCAGTTCTTC
TRBD1	once	TRBJ2-1	TRBV7-9	CASSLGTGVRNEQFF	TGTGCCAGCAGCTTGGGGACAGGGGTTAGGAATGAGCAGTTCTTC
NA	NA	TRBJ2-1	TRBV7-8	CASSSGNEQFF	TGTGCCAGCAGTAGCGGTAATGAGCAGTTCTTC
TRBD1	NA	TRBJ2-1	TRBV4-1	CASSRVGQGVYNEQFF	TGCGCCAGCAGCCGAGTCGGACAGGGGGTGTACAATGAGCAGTTCTTC
TRBD1	NA	TRBJ2-1	TRBV27	CASSHRDRLYNEQFF	TGTGCCAGCAGTCACCGGGACAGACTATACAATGAGCAGTTCTTC
TRBD2	NA	TRBJ2-7	TRBV18	CASSPASGSYEQYF	TGTGCCAGCTCACCGGCCAGCGGGAGCTACGAGCAGTACTTC
TRBD1	NA	TRBJ2-7	TRBV6-5	CASSPQGADEQYF	TGTGCCAGCAGTCCACAGGGGGCGGACGAGCAGTACTTC
TRBD2	few	TRBJ2-1	TRBV19	CASTSGSEQFF	TGTGCCAGTACTAGCGGGAGTGAGCAGTTCTTC
NA	NA	TRBJ2-3	TRBV11-2	CASSLVGWTITDTQYF	TGTGCCAGCAGCTTAGTGGGGTGGACTATTACAGATACGCAGTATTTT
TRBD1	NA	TRBJ2-2	TRBV28	CASSPIRGRDTGELFF	TGTGCCAGCAGTCCGATCAGGGGGCGAGACACCGGGGAGCTGTTTTTT
TRBD2	NA	TRBJ2-1	TRBV7-2	CASSLDGGNYNEQFF	TGTGCCAGCAGCTTAGACGGGGGGAACTACAATGAGCAGTTCTTC
TRBD1	NA	TRBJ1-1	TRBV7-9	CASSPAGPATGGNTEAFF	TGTGCCAGCAGCCCTGCCGGACCAGCGACAGGGGGAAACACTGAAGCTTTCTTT
NA	NA	TRBJ2-2	TRBV30	CAWSPHDWELFF	TGTGCCTGGAGCCCGCACGACTGGGAGCTGTTTTTT
NA	NA	TRBJ2-7	TRBV5-1	CASSLDAVEQYF	TGCGCCAGCAGCTTGGATGCGGTCGAGCAGTACTTC
TRBD2	NA	TRBJ2-7	TRBV5-4	CASSPGTSGYEQYF	TGTGCCAGCAGCCCCGGGACTAGCGGGTACGAGCAGTACTTC
TRBD2	once	TRBJ2-1	TRBV11-2	CASSFGSGTYNEQFF	TGTGCCAGCAGCTTCGGAAGCGGGACTTACAATGAGCAGTTCTTC
TRBD1	NA	TRBJ1-6	TRBV27	CASAPGQGTSPLHF	TGTGCCAGCGCTCCGGGACAGGGTACATCACCCCTCCACTTT
TRBD2	NA	TRBJ2-1	TRBV7-3	CASSSIAGGSNEQFF	TGTGCCAGCAGCTCGATAGCGGGAGGGAGCAATGAGCAGTTCTTC
TRBD1	NA	TRBJ2-2	TRBV10-3	CAISAGQGVNTGELFF	TGTGCCATCAGTGCTGGCCAGGGGGTAAACACCGGGGAGCTGTTTTTT
NA	once	TRBJ2-1	TRBV7-2	CASSPSSSHEQFF	TGTGCCAGCAGCCCCTCCTCTAGTCACGAGCAGTTCTTC
TRBD2	NA	TRBJ2-5	TRBV5-1	CASTPAGGRETQYF	TGCGCCAGCACTCCAGCGGGGGGCCGAGAGACCCAGTACTTC
TRBD1	NA	TRBJ1-3	TRBV27	CASSLSTGAGNTIYF	TGTGCCAGCAGTTTGTCAACAGGGGCTGGAAACACCATATATTTT
TRBD1	NA	TRBJ1-1	TRBV7-8	CASSFSTGAANTEAFF	TGTGCCAGCAGCTTTTCCACAGGGGCGGCGAACACTGAAGCTTTCTTT
NA	NA	TRBJ1-1	TRBV29-1	CSVEETGLGTEAFF	TGCAGCGTTGAGGAAACAGGGTTAGGCACTGAAGCTTTCTTT
TRBD1	NA	TRBJ2-2	TRBV5-1	CASSLEGAIAGELFF	TGCGCCAGCAGCTTGGAGGGGGCGATAGCCGGGGAGCTGTTTTTT
NA	NA	TRBJ2-1	TRBV4-1	CASSQVQGQGQFF	TGCGCCAGCAGCCAAGTACAGGGTCAGGGGCAGTTCTTC
NA	few	TRBJ1-5	TRBV2	CASSVGAGGQEPQHF	TGTGCCAGCTCGGTCGGGGCCGGGGGGCAGGAGCCCCAGCATTTT
NA	NA	TRBJ1-2	TRBV6-5	CASSGSGGADGYTF	TGTGCCAGCAGTGGCTCGGGGGGCGCAGATGGCTACACCTTC
NA	NA	TRBJ2-4	TRBV10-2	CASSDRVAKNIQYF	TGCGCCAGCAGTGATAGAGTAGCCAAAAACATTCAGTACTTC
NA	NA	TRBJ1-1	TRBV5-5	CASLRAGNTEAFF	TGTGCCAGCTTGAGAGCCGGGAACACTGAAGCTTTCTTT
TRBD2	NA	TRBJ2-1	TRBV27	CASSSPGGINNEQFF	TGTGCCAGCAGTTCCCCCGGGGGGATTAACAATGAGCAGTTCTTC
TRBD2	NA	TRBJ2-1	TRBV9	CASSPKTSGRAGEQFF	TGTGCCAGCAGCCCCAAGACTAGCGGGAGGGCCGGTGAGCAGTTCTTC
NA	NA	TRBJ2-1	TRBV27	CASNSRGHNEQFF	TGTGCCAGCAATAGTAGGGGCCACAATGAGCAGTTCTTC
NA	NA	TRBJ2-1	TRBV20-1	CSARGGEQFF	TGCAGTGCTAGAGGGGGCGAGCAGTTCTTC
TRBD1	NA	TRBJ2-7	TRBV28	CASNLDATGDFKSEQYF	TGTGCCAGCAACCTCGACGCTACAGGGGATTTTAAGTCCGAGCAGTACTTC
TRBD1	NA	TRBJ1-1	TRBV27	CASSLTLGRDREDTEAFF	TGTGCCAGCAGTTTAACATTGGGCCGTGACAGGGAAGACACTGAAGCTTTCTTT
NA	NA	TRBJ2-7	TRBV7-3	CASSLTGGLVDEQYF	TGTGCCAGCAGCTTAACAGGGGGTCTTGTGGACGAGCAGTACTTC
NA	once	TRBJ1-1	TRBV9	CASSVGSRNTEAFF	TGTGCCAGCAGCGTAGGATCGAGGAACACTGAAGCTTTCTTT
TRBD1	NA	TRBJ1-2	TRBV4-1	CASSQGLGQGNYGYTF	TGCGCCAGCAGCCAAGGTCTGGGACAGGGGAACTATGGCTACACCTTC
TRBD1	NA	TRBJ2-6	TRBV28	CASRTYRGGSGANVLTF	TGTGCCAGCAGGACCTACAGGGGCGGCTCTGGGGCCAACGTCCTGACTTTC
NA	NA	TRBJ2-3	TRBV27	CASSFDLTGDTQYF	TGTGCCAGCAGTTTCGACTTAACGGGAGATACGCAGTATTTT
TRBD2	few	TRBJ2-5	TRBV5-5	CASSSAGADQETQYF	TGTGCCAGCAGCTCAGCGGGGGCCGACCAAGAGACCCAGTACTTC
NA	NA	TRBJ1-2	TRBV9	CASGENSYYGYTF	TGTGCCAGCGGGGAGAACAGCTACTATGGCTACACCTTC
TRBD2	NA	TRBJ2-1	TRBV27	CASSFGWTSGRAWASYNEQFF	TGTGCCAGCAGTTTTGGTTGGACTAGCGGGAGGGCCTGGGCCTCCTACAATGAGCAGTTCTTC